One sample yielded the 31 T cell receptor beta chains listed below, sequenced in a study of tumor-infiltrating lymphocytes in primary liver carcinoma. TCR beta cDNA came from about 450 ng total RNA, primed with a constant-region primer. Investigators got TCR beta libraries out of three nested multiplex PCR rounds, done with slightly modified ARM-PCR. For approximately 9 cycles apiece, the opening two PCR rounds ran with TRBV1-TRBV30 forward primers and a C-beta reverse primer. TCRdb reanalysed the multiplex PCR reads using MiXCR and keeps one entry per CDR3 protein. The sample consists of more than 85,000 distinct CDR3 sequences, roughly 85% of them appearing once. Without any cell sorting, about 19-32 mg of bulk tissue yielded co-extracted RNA and DNA. The sample taken for sequencing was liver tumor tissue from sampling region 3. Subset meaning: tumor region T3, left-lateral pole. These receptors came from a man aged 35 to 55 with primary liver carcinoma and hepatitis B virus infection.

Comment on this clonotype: This CDR3 fails to terminate in the conserved phenylalanine or tryptophan, so it likely reflects a read error. The genes are TRBV6-5 and TRBJ2-1; the match to TRBD2 covers 9 bases. There are 11 residues in the CDR3. Germline V gene lookup returns CDR1 MNHEY and CDR2 SVGAGI. CDR3 sequence reads: CGSSLSGRQFL. The CDR3 nucleotides read TGCGGCAGCAGCCTTAGCGGGAGGCAGTTCCTC.

In regard to this clonotype: A read error may account for a junction end that differs from germline. As DNA, the CDR3 is TGCGCCAGCAGTCAACGGATCGGCACTGAAGCATTCTTT. Amino acid sequence: CASSQRIGTEAFF. The rearrangement uses TRBV12-3 or TRBV12-4 and TRBJ1-1; D uncertain. The CDR3 runs 13 residues.

V and J are TRBV2 and TRBJ1-1; unclear D gene. CDR3 length: 16 residues. Trimming took off 10 bases at V and 5 bases at J, with 26 bases between the two ends. Germline CDR1 is SNHLY and CDR2 is FYNNEI. Here the CDR3 reads CAIEGPQLSSYTEAFF. The CDR3 DNA reads as TGTGCCATCGAAGGGCCCCAGCTCAGCTCTTATACTGAAGCTTTCTTT.

This clonotype appeared many times. The chain employs TRBV4-1 and TRBJ1-1; the match to TRBD1 covers 7 bases. The CDR3 consists of 16 residues. V gave up 0 bases and J gave up 3 bases; unmatched junction bases: 7. Germline CDR1 and CDR2: MGHRA and YSYEKL. The CDR3 region is CASSQDWGTVDTEAFF. The CDR3 DNA reads TGCGCCAGCAGCCAAGATTGGGGGACAGTCGACACTGAAGCTTTCTTT.

With respect to this clonotype: The final CDR3 position lacks the conserved phenylalanine or tryptophan, pointing to a likely read error. This chain links TRBV6-5 with TRBJ2-1, with TRBD2 matching over 8 bases. After removal of 6 bases from V and 13 bases from J, the junction contained 14 bases not matched to a gene. The CDR3 loop spans 14 amino acids. Germline V gene lookup returns CDR1 MNHEY and CDR2 SVGAGI. The CDR3 region has the DNA TGTGCCAGCAGACAAGTCGGGGGGGTGGTTGAACAGTTCTCC. Protein sequence: CASRQVGGVVEQFS.

Regarding this clonotype: The conserved phenylalanine or tryptophan normally closing the CDR3 is absent here, so this likely arose from a read error. The DNA is omitted, as the CDR3 cannot be located on it reliably, and the CDR3 follows TCRdb's listing. V and J are TRBV4-1 and TRBJ1-5; the table assigns TRBD1, which was not confirmed against the DNA. The CDR3 spans 16 residues, counting both ends. The V gene's germline CDR1 is MGHRA and CDR2 YSYEKL. CDR3 region: CASSQDQGRQNQPQHY.

About this clonotype: One junction end does not reproduce the germline sequence, and a read error may be involved. The V and J genes are TRBV6-2 or TRBV6-3 and TRBJ2-3; D remains unclear. The CDR3 consists of 12 residues. Germline CDR1 and CDR2: MNHEY and SVGEGT. As DNA, the CDR3 is TGTACCAGCAGTCCCAATGTCTTAACACAGTATTTC. This translates into CTSSPNVLTQYF.

A note on this clonotype: At one end the junction does not follow the germline gene, possibly because of a read error. The chain links TRBV28 to TRBJ2-5, with D perhaps matching TRBD1 or TRBD2 (5 bases each). Germline CDR1 and CDR2: MDHEN and SYDVKM. The CDR3 covers 12 residues. The CDR3 loop reads CASIGGVETQYF. CDR3 in DNA: TGTGCCAGCATTGGGGGAGTGGAGACTCAGTACTTC.

With regard to this clonotype: Germline and junction disagree at one end, which may indicate a read error. V usage is TRBV11-2 and J usage is TRBJ2-2, with a weak D call TRBD2 (6 bases). Per the germline V gene, CDR1 is SGHAT and CDR2 is FQNNGV. CDR3 length equals 15 residues. Here the CDR3 DNA reads TGTGCCAGCAGCCATGTCCGAGGGAGGACCGGGGAGTTGCTTTTT. Encoded protein: CASSHVRGRTGELLF.

This chain connects TRBV10-2 to TRBJ2-3, with D tentatively TRBD1 (5 bases). This CDR3 contains 16 residues. Germline V lookup: CDR1 WSHSY, CDR2 SAAADI. V lost 3 bases, J lost 1 base, and 14 bases lay in between. This chain's CDR3 is CASSDLKGDGTDTQYF. As DNA, the CDR3 is TGCGCCAGCAGTGACTTGAAAGGGGATGGCACAGATACGCAGTATTTT.

A few counts support this clonotype. The junction departs from germline at one end; a sequencing error may be responsible. The chain couples TRBV7-8 to TRBJ1-1; 7 bases are a match to TRBD1. Germline V gene data show CDR1 as SGHVS and CDR2 as FQNEAQ. The CDR3 has 13 amino acids. The CDR3 region has the DNA TGTGCCAGTAGCTTATCAGGGGGCACTGAAGCTTTCTTT. This encodes CASSLSGGTEAFF.

Of note for this clonotype: The conserved closing phenylalanine or tryptophan is absent in this CDR3, likely reflecting a read error. The chain couples TRBV12-3 or TRBV12-4 to TRBJ2-2; TRBD2 is a possible D gene (5 bases). The CDR3 spans 13 residues. In DNA, the CDR3 is TGTGTCAGCAGTTCGGACTACACCGGGGAGCTGTTTATT. It translates to CVSSSDYTGELFI.

On this clonotype itself: At one of its ends the junction is not consistent with the germline gene, which may arise from a read error. The J gene is TRBJ2-1, the V gene TRBV12-3 or TRBV12-4; D is undetermined. The CDR3 has 15 amino acids. CDR3: CASSPTRPFYNEQFF. CDR3 DNA: TGTGCCAGCAGCCCCACGAGGCCCTTCTACAATGAACAGTTCTTC.

In regard to this clonotype: A junction boundary mismatches the germline segment, possibly from a read error. J is TRBJ1-2 and V is TRBV29-1; D gene uncertain. Germline V gene data show CDR1 as SQVTM and CDR2 as ANQGSEA. There are 14 residues in the CDR3. CDR3 amino acids: CSVKDLRRSYGYTF. For the CDR3, the DNA is TGCAGCGTTAAAGATCTTCGAAGAAGCTATGGCTACACCTTT.

Comment on this clonotype: This may arise from a read error, as a much more abundant clone is one base away. The chain uses TRBV5-1 and TRBJ2-2; 7 nucleotides agree with TRBD1. This CDR3 contains 15 residues. The germline gives CDR1 SGHRS, CDR2 YFSETQ. Trimming removed 5 bases from V and 7 bases from J; junction bases left unmatched: 11. Here the CDR3 DNA reads TGCGCCAGCAGGCCCGACAGGGCAACGAGCGGGGAGCTGTTTTTT. Protein: CASRPDRATSGELFF.

As to this clonotype: No conserved phenylalanine or tryptophan is present at the end of the CDR3, so a read error is the likely explanation. The chain uses TRBV12-3 or TRBV12-4 and TRBJ2-7; D gene unclear. The CDR3 has 11 residues. CDR3 in DNA: TGTGTCAGCAGTCGATCCTACGAGCAGTACCTC. Amino acids: CVSSRSYEQYL.

The chain joins TRBV12-3 or TRBV12-4 to TRBJ1-5, with TRBD1 as a possible D gene (5 bases). This CDR3 comprises 15 residues. The CDR3 spells CISSLGQGGNQPQHF. Here the CDR3 DNA reads TGTATCAGCAGTTTGGGGCAGGGAGGCAATCAGCCCCAGCATTTT.

About this clonotype: At one end, the junction sequence differs from germline, possibly due to a read error. The V and J genes are TRBV5-5 and TRBJ2-5; 8 nucleotides agree with TRBD1. Germline assignment: CDR1 SGHKS and CDR2 YYEKEE (reference sequence). This CDR3 region has 15 residues. The CDR3 loop is CASSLAETGGETQYF. In DNA, the CDR3 is TGTGCTAGCAGCTTAGCCGAAACAGGGGGAGAGACCCAGTACTTC.

In the case of this clonotype: One junction end disagrees with the germline gene, perhaps due to a read error. This chain joins TRBV29-1 and TRBJ2-3; 8 nucleotides match TRBD2. CDR1 is SQVTM and CDR2 is ANQGSEA in the germline V gene. The CDR3 spans 15 residues. CDR3 nucleotide sequence: TGCAGCGTCTCCGGGACTAGTGGTCGGGGAGATAAGCAGTATTTT. Translated: CSVSGTSGRGDKQYF.

The CDR3 loop is CSVPAASVDGYTF. Written as DNA, the CDR3 is TGCAGTGTTCCAGCGGCCTCGGTGGACGGCTACACCTTC. V and J are TRBV29-1 and TRBJ1-2; D not resolved. CDR3 length: 13 amino acids. CDR1 is SQVTM, CDR2 ANQGSEA, per germline.

This clonotype was seen only a few times. J is TRBJ2-2 and V is TRBV9; maybe TRBD2 (6 bases). This CDR3 comprises 14 residues. Germline CDR1 reads SGDLS; CDR2 reads YYNGEE. Trimming took 0 bases from V and 5 from J, leaving 8 bases between them. CDR3 in DNA: TGTGCCAGCAGCGTAGGTGGGGGGACCGGGGAGCTGTTTTTT. Protein sequence: CASSVGGGTGELFF.

This clonotype was counted at least ten times. This may come from a read error, since a much larger clone is one base off. The gene calls are TRBV4-3 and TRBJ2-5; TRBD2 agrees at 7 bases. Germline V gives CDR1 LGHNA, CDR2 YSLEER. The CDR3 length is 14 residues. V lost 2 bases to trimming and J lost 7 bases; unmatched junction nucleotides: 7. CDR3 protein: CASSQNWGGGTQYF. DNA for the CDR3: TGCGCCAGCAGCCAAAACTGGGGGGGGGGGACCCAGTACTTC.

Turning to this clonotype: At one of its ends the junction is not consistent with the germline gene, which may arise from a read error. The genes are TRBV6-2 or TRBV6-3 and TRBJ2-1, with TRBD2 identical over 8 bases. CDR3 size: 15 residues. The germline V gene has CDR1 MNHEY and CDR2 SVGEGT. The CDR3 here is CASRTGTSGYKEQFF. Here the CDR3 DNA reads TGTGCCAGTAGAACCGGAACTAGCGGTTACAAAGAGCAGTTCTTC.

This clonotype was seen a single time. This likely comes from a read error, as the CDR3 has no conserved phenylalanine or tryptophan at its end. The chain has TRBV10-3 and TRBJ1-2; D perhaps matches TRBD1 (6 bases). The CDR3 is 16 residues long. Germline CDR1 and CDR2: ENHRY and SYGVKD. Here the CDR3 DNA reads TGTGACATCAGTGAGTCAACAGGGCTCTCAGCCTATGGCTACACCCTC. It yields the protein CDISESTGLSAYGYTL.

By sample fraction, this clonotype is large (0.1 to 1%). The rearrangement uses TRBV29-1 and TRBJ2-5; D not resolved. Trimming removed 5 bases from V and 5 bases from J, with 12 bases in between. The CDR3 is 12 residues long. From germline, CDR1 is SQVTM and CDR2 ANQGSEA. CDR3: CSVPLGVETQYF. CDR3 DNA: TGCAGCGTTCCACTGGGCGTGGAGACCCAGTACTTC. The full variable domain, in which reference TRBV29-1 and TRBJ2-5 provide the parts outside the CDR3, is SAVISQKPSRDICQRGTSLTIQCQVDSQVTMMFWYRQQPGQSLTLIATANQGSEATYESGFVIDKFPISRPNLTFSTLTVSNMSPEDSSIYLCSVPLGVETQYFGPGTRLLVL.

About this clonotype: Germline is not matched at one junction end, which may reflect a read error. The gene calls are TRBV2 and TRBJ2-7; D unclear. This CDR3 has 14 residues. Germline lookup yields CDR1 SNHLY and CDR2 FYNNEI. The CDR3 protein is CTSNGVRIPYEQYF. CDR3 DNA sequence: TGTACCAGCAATGGAGTGCGGATCCCCTACGAGCAGTATTTC.

In regard to this clonotype: The missing conserved phenylalanine or tryptophan at the end of this CDR3 makes a read error likely. The J gene is TRBJ2-1, the V gene TRBV7-7; possibly TRBD1 for D (6 bases). The germline V gene has CDR1 SSHAT and CDR2 FNYEAQ (reference sequence). The germline V and J ends were trimmed by 4 bases and 1 base, with 8 bases remaining between them. This CDR3 comprises 14 residues. The CDR3 nucleotides are TGTGCCAGCAGCTACGACAGGTCCTACAATGAGCAGTTCTTG. Amino acids: CASSYDRSYNEQFL.

Details on this clonotype: Since no conserved phenylalanine or tryptophan closes the CDR3, a read error is the likely cause. V is TRBV11-1 and J is TRBJ1-6, with TRBD1 as a possible D gene (5 bases). The CDR3 covers 13 residues. Looked up from germline, CDR1 is SGHAT and CDR2 is FQDESV (reference sequence). CDR3 bases: TGTGTCAGCAGCCGGACACTGCTTTCGCCCCTCCACCTT. The encoded protein is CVSSRTLLSPLHL.

This clonotype was detected many times. CDR3 amino acids: CASSYWQGVAEAFF. The CDR3 nucleotides are TGTGCCAGCAGTTACTGGCAGGGGGTAGCTGAAGCTTTCTTT. The V call is TRBV6-2 or TRBV6-3, the J call TRBJ1-1; TRBD1 matches 7 bases. The V gene's germline CDR1 is MNHEY and CDR2 SVGEGT. The junction had 5 bases not matched to a gene; V was cut back by 1 base and J by 6 bases. The CDR3 has 14 amino acids.

This chain uses TRBV5-1 with TRBJ2-7; D is undetermined. There are 12 residues in the CDR3. The germline V and J ends were trimmed by 1 base and 2 bases, with 4 bases remaining between them. The V gene's germline CDR1 is SGHRS and CDR2 YFSETQ. The CDR3 nucleotides read TGCGCCAGCAGCTTGTGCCCCTACGAGCAGTACTTC. Translating gives CASSLCPYEQYF.

Of note for this clonotype: One junction end does not reproduce the germline sequence, and a read error may be involved. V gene TRBV12-3 or TRBV12-4 combines with J gene TRBJ2-2; D possibly corresponds to TRBD2 (6 bases). The CDR3 runs to 11 residues. The CDR3: CASSSWREQFF. The CDR3 DNA reads TGTGCCAGCAGTTCCTGGAGGGAGCAGTTTTTT.